These 20 T cell receptor beta chains were all obtained from the same sample, sequenced in a study of cytomegalovirus exposure and HLA in healthy donors. PCR involved 60 Vbeta and 13 Jbeta primers. Some clones are missing from TCRdb's copy, which holds only in-frame ones; the method was immunoSEQ multiplex PCR. The repertoire shows 200,000 to 250,000 clones; the top ten hold 0.9% to 1.4%. The sample comprised PBMCs. The receptors were gathered from a girl aged 2 to 9 in good health and CMV-seropositive.

This chain joins TRBV5-1 and TRBJ2-7; possible D gene TRBD2, 6 bases. Germline-derived CDR1 and CDR2 are SGHRS and YFSETQ. The CDR3 is 15 residues long. V lost 4 bases, J lost 7 bases, and 21 bases lay in between. CDR3 protein: CASSPTGAGTGEQYF. The CDR3 nucleotides read TGCGCCAGCAGCCCGACCGGCGCGGGAACGGGGGAGCAGTACTTC.

The CDR3 region is CASGATTGRKFF. In DNA, the CDR3 is TGTGCCAGCGGGGCGACGACAGGGAGAAAGTTTTTT. The gene calls are TRBV6-1 and TRBJ2-2; 7 nucleotides align to TRBD1. The CDR3 loop spans 12 amino acids. The J segment lost 16 bases and the V segment lost 8 bases, leaving 13 bases of the junction unmatched. CDR1 is MNHNS and CDR2 is SASEGT in the germline V gene.

V gene TRBV5-5 combines with J gene TRBJ2-1; TRBD2 agrees at 7 bases. In germline, CDR1 is SGHKS, CDR2 YYEKEE (reference sequence). The V segment lost 4 bases and the J segment 3 bases; nucleotides outside the gene matches: 4. CDR3 length equals 14 residues. CDR3 in amino acids: CASSVRDYYNEQFF. CDR3 nucleotides: TGTGCCAGCAGCGTCCGGGACTACTACAATGAGCAGTTCTTC.

The gene calls are TRBV28 and TRBJ2-2; TRBD2 agrees at 8 bases. With 7 bases clipped from V and 0 bases from J, the junction kept 13 bases outside the gene matches. This CDR3 has 18 residues. The germline gives CDR1 MDHEN, CDR2 SYDVKM. CDR3 in DNA: TGTGCCAGCACCCCCCGGGAGGGAAGTATCACGAACACCGGGGAGCTGTTTTTT. It codes for CASTPREGSITNTGELFF.

The chain uses TRBV21-1 and TRBJ1-2. TRBV21-1 is shown as a pseudogene. The length of the CDR3 is 16 residues. As DNA, the CDR3 is TGTGCCAGCAGCAGTCCGTCTAATCATTGCGCCTATGGCTACACCTTC. As protein: CASSSPSNHCAYGYTF.

The DNA of the CDR3 is TGTGCCAGCAGCTTGCCTAGCGGGAGGGTCCCCTACGAGCAGTACTTC. Amino acid sequence: CASSLPSGRVPYEQYF. This rearrangement joins TRBV5-4 to TRBJ2-7; 12 bases are a match to TRBD2. In germline, CDR1 is SGHNT, CDR2 YYREEE (reference sequence). This CDR3 has 16 residues. Unmatched junction bases numbered 4, after V lost 1 base and J lost 2 bases.

The chain uses TRBV19 and TRBJ1-2; TRBD1 matches 8 bases. J lost 4 bases, V lost 5 bases, and 9 bases had no gene match. This CDR3 spans 15 amino acids. CDR1 is LNHDA, CDR2 SQIVND, per germline (reference sequence). The CDR3 here is CASSRQTGDGYGYTF. CDR3 nucleotide sequence: TGTGCCAGTAGTCGGCAGACAGGGGATGGCTATGGCTACACCTTC.

V is TRBV13 and J is TRBJ2-7, with a weak D call TRBD1 (5 bases). Looked up from germline, CDR1 is PRHDT and CDR2 is FYEKMQ (reference sequence). The CDR3 totals 13 residues. V lost 2 bases to trimming and J lost 1 base, with 6 bases between them. The chain's CDR3 is CASSLPGSYEQYF. The CDR3 DNA follows: TGTGCCAGCAGCTTACCAGGGTCCTACGAGCAGTACTTC. The variable domain in full, with the rest retrieved from reference TRBV13 and TRBJ2-7, is AAGVIQSPRHLIKEKRETATLKCYPIPRHDTVYWYQQGPGQDPQFLISFYEKMQSDKGSIPDRFSAQQFSDYHSELNMSSLELGDSALYFCASSLPGSYEQYFGPGTRLTVT.

The V and J genes are TRBV6-4 and TRBJ2-1; no clear D gene. The CDR3 extends over 18 amino acids. Germline CDR1 reads MRHNA; CDR2 reads SNTAGT. The V end was cut by 6 bases, the J end by 6 bases, with 27 bases between. Here the CDR3 reads CASSLYSNLGQVGNEQFF. In DNA form, the CDR3 reads TGTGCCAGCAGCCTCTACTCCAACCTCGGTCAGGTTGGCAATGAGCAGTTCTTC.

The DNA of the CDR3 is TGCGCCAGCAGCCAATTACAGACTAGCGGGAGAAACAATGAGCAGTTCTTC. Translation gives CASSQLQTSGRNNEQFF. The V call is TRBV4-1, the J call TRBJ2-1; 12 nucleotides line up with TRBD2. The CDR3 length is 17 residues. Losses at the gene ends were 2 bases for V and 5 bases for J; bases not matched to a gene: 7. The germline V gene encodes CDR1 MGHRA and CDR2 YSYEKL.

V usage is TRBV5-5 and J usage is TRBJ2-7, with TRBD1 matching over 9 bases. V trimming: 0 bases; J trimming: 4 bases; junction bases outside the gene matches: 8. The germline CDR1 and CDR2 sequences are SGHKS and YYEKEE (reference sequence). The CDR3 loop spans 16 amino acids. As DNA, the CDR3 is TGTGCCAGCAGCTTGGTCACAGGGGGCGTCGTGTACGAGCAGTACTTC. Translated: CASSLVTGGVVYEQYF. Drawing the rest from reference TRBV5-5 and TRBJ2-7, the complete variable domain is DAGVTQSPTHLIKTRGQQVTLRCSPISGHKSVSWYQQVLGQGPQFIFQYYEKEERGRGNFPDRFSARQFPNYSSELNVNALLLGDSALYLCASSLVTGGVVYEQYFGPGTRLTVT.

This chain joins TRBV4-1 and TRBJ1-5; D is possibly TRBD1 (5 bases). V lost 0 bases and J 6 bases, leaving 9 bases between the germline ends. CDR1 is MGHRA, CDR2 YSYEKL, per germline. This CDR3 spans 14 amino acids. The CDR3 DNA reads TGCGCCAGCAGCCAAGAAGGGGTGAGTCAGCCCCAGCATTTT. It codes for CASSQEGVSQPQHF.

This chain connects TRBV7-9 to TRBJ2-3, with 7 bases aligning to TRBD1. The CDR3 spans 18 residues. The trim removed 5 bases at V and 0 bases at J, leaving 14 bases unmatched. Germline V gives CDR1 SEHNR, CDR2 FQNEAQ (reference sequence). In nucleotides, the CDR3 is TGTGCCAGCAGCCCCAGACGACAGGGCGACGGTAGCACAGATACGCAGTATTTT. Its protein product is CASSPRRQGDGSTDTQYF.

The rearrangement links TRBV6-6 to TRBJ2-1; no firm D call. The CDR3 loop spans 13 amino acids. CDR1 is MNHNY and CDR2 is SVGAGI in the germline V gene (reference sequence). Trimming left V 4 bases short and J 6 bases short, with 10 bases between. The CDR3 sequence is CASSSQRGNEQFF. CDR3 DNA: TGTGCCAGCAGTTCCCAGCGTGGCAATGAGCAGTTCTTC.

As regards this clone: A junction end diverges from the germline sequence, so it may reflect a read error. This chain uses TRBV10-3 with TRBJ1-5; maybe TRBD1 (5 bases). Germline CDR1 is ENHRY and CDR2 is SYGVKD. The CDR3 runs to 13 residues. CDR3 nucleotides: TGTGCCTTCAGGGCAGAATTAAATCAGCCCCAGCATTTT. This translates into CAFRAELNQPQHF.

To note about this clone: At one boundary the junction diverges from the germline segment, which might be a read error. The J gene is TRBJ1-2, the V gene TRBV28, with 7 bases matching TRBD1. Germline V CDR1 and CDR2: MDHEN, SYDVKM. The CDR3 contains 14 residues. The CDR3 DNA reads as TGTGCCAGCAGCAAAATAACAGGGGAAACCTCTTACCGATTC. Translating it yields CASSKITGETSYRF.

The gene calls are TRBV6-5 and TRBJ1-1, with D unresolved. V dropped 0 bases and J dropped 6 bases, with 11 bases sitting between them. Germline-derived CDR1 and CDR2 are MNHEY and SVGAGI. The CDR3 sequence is 14 residues long. CDR3 protein: CASSYSRSAAEAFF. DNA for the CDR3: TGTGCCAGCAGTTACTCTCGGTCTGCTGCTGAAGCTTTCTTT.

The J gene is TRBJ1-2, the V gene TRBV28; weak D call: TRBD1 (6 bases). From germline, CDR1 is MDHEN and CDR2 SYDVKM. Trimming removed 3 bases at V and 3 bases at J, with 14 bases between. This CDR3 is 15 amino acids long. The CDR3 loop is CASSFRGRVHYGYTF. CDR3 DNA sequence: TGTGCCAGCAGTTTTAGGGGGAGGGTTCACTATGGCTACACCTTC.

The rearrangement links TRBV27 to TRBJ1-2; D is ambiguous. V lost 5 bases and J 3 bases, leaving 16 bases between the germline ends. This CDR3 has 15 residues. Germline V gene data show CDR1 as MNHEY and CDR2 as SMNVEV (reference sequence). The CDR3, as DNA: TGTGCCAGCAGTCCAGAGGGAGCCTGGGACTATGGCTACACCTTC. It specifies CASSPEGAWDYGYTF.

V and J are TRBV27 and TRBJ1-1; TRBD1 is a possible D gene (6 bases). From germline, CDR1 is MNHEY and CDR2 SMNVEV (reference sequence). Trimming left V 6 bases short and J 4 bases short, with 12 bases between. This CDR3 spans 13 amino acids. The CDR3, as DNA: TGTGCCAGCAGCCCCAGGGGTGGCACTGAAGCTTTCTTT. Residues: CASSPRGGTEAFF.